The following is a T cell receptor beta chain sequence with its context. Generated by immunoSEQ multiplex PCR, the TCRdb table keeps only in-frame clones and is missing some. The sample yields roughly 300,000 clones, more than 75% seen once. The data were taken from a study of shared clonotypes between healthy human individuals. Sequenced: memory CD8+ T cells sorted from blood. Subset defined: CD45RO+ cells pooled with CCR7-negative TemRA cells. The TCR sequence derives from a young man in good health.

This CDR3 is CASSQDNYGYTF. The DNA for the CDR3 is TGCGCCAGCAGCCAAGATAACTATGGCTACACCTTC. This chain connects TRBV4-1 to TRBJ1-2; D gene unclear. The CDR3 extends over 12 amino acids. Trimming took 0 bases from V and 1 from J, leaving 0 bases between them. The germline V gene has CDR1 MGHRA and CDR2 YSYEKL.